What follows are 13 T cell receptor beta chains derived from one specimen sequenced in a study of spatial heterogeneity in lung cancer. Study-wide results and caveats: Mutation counts in tumors were tracked by counts of expanded intratumoral alpha and beta TCRs.

TCRdb fed the 5' RACE reads into MiXCR, producing one record per CDR3 protein. This table has 8,000 or so distinct CDR3 sequences, roughly a tenth appearing once. The time point denotes: sample taken at primary tumor resection. Which antigens these TCRs recognize remains unknown. The sample consisted of lung tumor tissue, taken at surgery. These receptors came from a male donor with early-stage non-small cell lung cancer.

This clonotype is labeled medium-sized. This chain connects TRBV19 to TRBJ1-2; 7 nucleotides align to TRBD1. CDR3 length: 12 residues. In germline, CDR1 is LNHDA, CDR2 SQIVND (reference sequence). Trimming at V came to 7 bases and at J to 4 bases, leaving 3 bases not matched to a gene. The CDR3 loop reads CASKGTAYGYTF. CDR3 coding DNA: TGTGCCAGTAAGGGGACAGCCTATGGCTACACCTTC.

This clonotype is classed as medium-sized. The chain links TRBV9 to TRBJ2-1, with 9 bases aligning to TRBD2. Per germline, CDR1 SGDLS and CDR2 YYNGEE. The CDR3 has 17 residues. V was pared by 4 bases and J by 6 bases, with 14 bases of the junction left unmatched. This CDR3 reads CASSRELAGVRGNEQFF. CDR3 DNA sequence: TGTGCCAGCAGCCGAGAATTAGCGGGAGTTAGGGGCAATGAGCAGTTCTTC.

CDR3 region: CSAYSFLVVNYGYTF. The CDR3 region has the DNA TGCAGTGCTTATTCATTCCTGGTTGTCAACTATGGCTACACCTTC. This rearrangement joins TRBV20-1 to TRBJ1-2; D is unresolved. CDR1 and CDR2 (germline): DFQATT, SNEGSKA (reference sequence). Trimming cost V 5 bases and J 2 bases, with 18 bases left between them. CDR3 length equals 15 residues.

By sample fraction, this clonotype is medium-sized. This chain joins TRBV6-2 or TRBV6-3 and TRBJ2-1, with 7 bases matching TRBD1. CDR3 length: 15 residues. Germline V lookup: CDR1 MNHEY, CDR2 SVGEGT. With V trimmed by 2 bases and J by 7 bases, 8 bases remained unmatched. The DNA for the CDR3 is TGTGCCAGCAGTTACGGCACGACAGGGAAGAATGAGCAGTTCTTC. Its protein is CASSYGTTGKNEQFF.

The V and J genes are TRBV29-1 and TRBJ1-1; D is possibly TRBD1 (5 bases). V lost 1 base to trimming and J lost 3 bases, with 15 bases between them. Germline V gives CDR1 SQVTM, CDR2 ANQGSEA. The CDR3 runs to 15 residues. This chain's CDR3 is CSVEGAGGVHTEAFF. The CDR3, as DNA: TGCAGCGTTGAAGGCGCCGGGGGGGTGCACACTGAAGCTTTCTTT.

V and J are TRBV6-5 and TRBJ1-1; 8 positions match TRBD1. Germline-derived CDR1 and CDR2 are MNHEY and SVGAGI. J lost 7 bases, V lost 8 bases, and 3 bases had no gene match. The CDR3 is made up of 11 amino acids. CDR3: CASGGQGEAFF. CDR3 nucleotides: TGTGCCAGCGGAGGACAGGGTGAAGCTTTCTTT.

The rearrangement joins TRBV29-1 to TRBJ1-2; 9 positions match TRBD1. Per germline, CDR1 SQVTM and CDR2 ANQGSEA. The J segment lost 2 bases and the V segment lost 6 bases, leaving 4 bases of the junction unmatched. This CDR3 region has 13 residues. DNA of the CDR3: TGCAGCGTAAAGACAGGGGGGAACTATGGCTACACCTTC. It yields the protein CSVKTGGNYGYTF. The complete variable domain, with remaining parts taken from reference TRBV29-1 and TRBJ1-2, reads SAVISQKPSRDICQRGTSLTIQCQVDSQVTMMFWYRQQPGQSLTLIATANQGSEATYESGFVIDKFPISRPNLTFSTLTVSNMSPEDSSIYLCSVKTGGNYGYTFGSGTRLTVV.

This clonotype was seen a few times. This chain connects TRBV20-1 to TRBJ2-7, with D uncertain. The CDR3 is 10 residues long. The ends were cut back, 3 bases at V and 7 bases at J, with 7 bases in the middle. The germline gives CDR1 DFQATT, CDR2 SNEGSKA (reference sequence). Here the CDR3 DNA reads TGCAGTGCTAGGTCCATAGAGCAGTACTTC. Its translation: CSARSIEQYF.

This sequence joins TRBV12-5 and TRBJ1-5; weak D call: TRBD1 (6 bases). The CDR3 runs to 13 residues. CDR1 is LGHNT, CDR2 FRNRAP, per germline. V was cut by 7 bases and J by 3 bases, with 10 bases left in between. This CDR3 reads CASAGDNNQPQHF. CDR3 sequence (DNA): TGTGCTAGTGCAGGGGATAACAATCAGCCCCAGCATTTT.

This clonotype was detected many times. The V gene is TRBV15, the J gene TRBJ2-2; D tentatively fits TRBD1 or TRBD2 (5 bases each). Germline values: CDR1 LNHNV, CDR2 YYDKDF (reference sequence). This CDR3 has 18 amino acids. Deletions cut 1 base from V and 4 bases from J, with 19 bases between. The CDR3, as DNA: TGTGCCACCAGCAGAGCCCCATCCCAAGCGAGGGGCACCGGGGAGCTGTTTTTT. Protein product: CATSRAPSQARGTGELFF.

Comments on this clonotype: Since a much larger clone is just one base distant, this may be a read error. This chain connects TRBV19 to TRBJ2-1; 9 nucleotides agree with TRBD2. The CDR3 is 15 amino acids. Germline values: CDR1 LNHDA, CDR2 SQIVND (reference sequence). Unmatched junction bases numbered 17, after V lost 11 bases and J lost 9 bases. The chain's CDR3 is CACEVGSSGTAEQFF. CDR3 bases: TGTGCCTGTGAAGTTGGATCTAGCGGGACGGCTGAGCAGTTCTTC.

By its share, this clonotype is medium-sized (0.01 to 0.1%). V and J are TRBV5-1 and TRBJ1-1; D is unclear. Germline CDR1 reads SGHRS; CDR2 reads YFSETQ. V lost 4 bases, J lost 5 bases, and 12 bases lay in between. The CDR3 is made up of 13 amino acids. The CDR3 region has the DNA TGCGCCAGCAGCCTGTTGACCTGGACTGAAGCTTTCTTT. Amino acid sequence: CASSLLTWTEAFF.

This chain uses TRBV20-1 with TRBJ2-3; perhaps TRBD2 as D (6 bases). Trimming took off 7 bases at V and 4 bases at J, with 18 bases between the two ends. This CDR3 comprises 14 residues. Germline CDR1 and CDR2: DFQATT and SNEGSKA (reference sequence). The CDR3 protein is CSVAGGFRPDTQYF. The CDR3 DNA is TGCAGTGTCGCCGGGGGTTTCCGGCCAGATACGCAGTATTTT.